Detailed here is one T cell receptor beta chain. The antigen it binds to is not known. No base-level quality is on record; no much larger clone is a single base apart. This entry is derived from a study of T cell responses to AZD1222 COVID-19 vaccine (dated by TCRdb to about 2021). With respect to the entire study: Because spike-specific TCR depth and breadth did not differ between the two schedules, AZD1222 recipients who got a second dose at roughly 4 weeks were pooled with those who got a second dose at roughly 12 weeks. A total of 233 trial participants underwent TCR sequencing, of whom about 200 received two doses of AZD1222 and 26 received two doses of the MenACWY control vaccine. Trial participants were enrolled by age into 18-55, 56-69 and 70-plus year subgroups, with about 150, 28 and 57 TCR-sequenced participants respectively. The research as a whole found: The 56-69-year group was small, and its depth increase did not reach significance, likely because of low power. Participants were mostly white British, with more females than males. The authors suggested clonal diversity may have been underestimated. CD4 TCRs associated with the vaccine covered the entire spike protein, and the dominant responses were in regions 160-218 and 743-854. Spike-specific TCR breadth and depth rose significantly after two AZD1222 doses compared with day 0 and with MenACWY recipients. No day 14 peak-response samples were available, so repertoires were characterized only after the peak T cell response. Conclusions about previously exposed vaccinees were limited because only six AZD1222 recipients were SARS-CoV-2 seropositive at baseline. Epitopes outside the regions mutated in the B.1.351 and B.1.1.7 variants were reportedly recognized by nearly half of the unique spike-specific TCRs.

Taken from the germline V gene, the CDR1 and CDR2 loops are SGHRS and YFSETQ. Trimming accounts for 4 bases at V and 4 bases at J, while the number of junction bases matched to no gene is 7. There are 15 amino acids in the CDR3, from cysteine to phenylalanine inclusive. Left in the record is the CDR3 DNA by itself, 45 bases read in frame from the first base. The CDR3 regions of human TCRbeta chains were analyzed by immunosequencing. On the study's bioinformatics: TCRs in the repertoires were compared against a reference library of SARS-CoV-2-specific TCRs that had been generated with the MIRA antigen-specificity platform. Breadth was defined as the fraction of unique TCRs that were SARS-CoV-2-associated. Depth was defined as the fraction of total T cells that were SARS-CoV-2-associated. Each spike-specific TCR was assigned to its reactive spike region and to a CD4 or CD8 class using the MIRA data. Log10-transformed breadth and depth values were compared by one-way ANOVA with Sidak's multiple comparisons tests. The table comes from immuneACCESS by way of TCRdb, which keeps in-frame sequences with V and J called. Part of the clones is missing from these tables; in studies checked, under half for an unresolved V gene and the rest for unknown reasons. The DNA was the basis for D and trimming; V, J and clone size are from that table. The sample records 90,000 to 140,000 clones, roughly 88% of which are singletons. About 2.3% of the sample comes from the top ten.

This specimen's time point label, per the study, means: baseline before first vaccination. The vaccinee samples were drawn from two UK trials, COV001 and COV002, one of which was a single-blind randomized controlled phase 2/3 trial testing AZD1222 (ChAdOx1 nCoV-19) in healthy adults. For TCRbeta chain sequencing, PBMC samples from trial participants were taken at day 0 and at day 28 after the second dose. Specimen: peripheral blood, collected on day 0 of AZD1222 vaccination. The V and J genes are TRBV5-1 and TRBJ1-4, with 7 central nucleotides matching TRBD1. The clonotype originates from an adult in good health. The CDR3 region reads CASSIVGTDNEKLFF. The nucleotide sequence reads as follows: TGCGCCAGCAGCATTGTAGGGACAGATAATGAAAAACTGTTTTTT.